Sequencing of this TCR beta chain was carried out in a study of radiation and T cells in renal cell carcinoma. Germline CDR1 reads ENHRY; CDR2 reads SYGVKD. Germline trimming cut 0 bases from V and 6 bases from J; bases unmatched to any gene: 10. The CDR3 spans 16 residues. This clone showed up just once. Time point indicated: blood 4 weeks post-SBRT, at nephrectomy. Treatment given: 15 Gy SBRT to primary tumor, nephrectomy 4 weeks later. TCRdb's copy holds only in-frame clones and misses some; the assay was immunoSEQ multiplex PCR. The data contain tens of thousands of clones, 85% of them singletons. The source was blood, collected from a patient whose treatment included radiotherapy and nephrectomy. The V gene is TRBV10-3, the J gene TRBJ1-2, with 7 nucleotides matching TRBD1. The receptor's source is a middle-aged man with renal cell carcinoma. The CDR3 here is CAISESRRDRADGYTF. CDR3 nucleotide sequence: TGTGCCATCAGTGAGTCGAGACGCGACAGGGCCGATGGCTACACCTTC.